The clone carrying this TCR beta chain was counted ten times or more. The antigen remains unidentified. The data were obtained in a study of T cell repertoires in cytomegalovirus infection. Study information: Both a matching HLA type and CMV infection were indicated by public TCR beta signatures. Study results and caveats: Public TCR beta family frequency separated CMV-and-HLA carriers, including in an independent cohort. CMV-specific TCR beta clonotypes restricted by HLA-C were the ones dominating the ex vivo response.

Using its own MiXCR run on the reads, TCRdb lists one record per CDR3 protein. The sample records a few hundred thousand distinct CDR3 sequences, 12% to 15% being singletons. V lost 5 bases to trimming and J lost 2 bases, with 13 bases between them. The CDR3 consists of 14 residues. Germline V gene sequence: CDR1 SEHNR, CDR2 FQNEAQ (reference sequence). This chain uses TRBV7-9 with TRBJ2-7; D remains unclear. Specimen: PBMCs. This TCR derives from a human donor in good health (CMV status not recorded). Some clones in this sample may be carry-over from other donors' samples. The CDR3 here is CASSPYDGAYEQYF. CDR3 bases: TGTGCCAGCAGCCCGTACGACGGAGCCTACGAGCAGTACTTC.